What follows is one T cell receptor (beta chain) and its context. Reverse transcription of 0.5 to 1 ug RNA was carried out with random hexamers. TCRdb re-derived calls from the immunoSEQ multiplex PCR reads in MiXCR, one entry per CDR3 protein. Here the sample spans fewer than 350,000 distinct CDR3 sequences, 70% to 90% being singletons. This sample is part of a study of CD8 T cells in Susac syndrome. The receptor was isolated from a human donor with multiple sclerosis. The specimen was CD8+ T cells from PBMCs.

CDR3 DNA: TGTGCCAGCAGCTTATCTACTAGCGGGGCCAATGAGCAGTTCTTC. This codes for CASSLSTSGANEQFF. The V and J genes are TRBV11-1 and TRBJ2-1; 10 nucleotides align to TRBD2. The CDR3 covers 15 residues. J gave up 6 bases and V 2 bases, and 4 bases lay outside the gene matches. Germline CDR1 is SGHAT and CDR2 is FQDESV (reference sequence). Based on the CDR3 plus reference TRBV11-1 and TRBJ2-1, the full variable domain is EAEVAQSPRYKITEKSQAVAFWCDPISGHATLYWYRQILGQGPELLVQFQDESVVDDSQLPKDRFSAERLKGVDSTLKIQPAELGDSAMYLCASSLSTSGANEQFFGPGTRLTVL.